This TCR beta chain was identified in a study of regulatory T cells in long-lasting Graves disease. In building TCR beta libraries, iRepertoire HTBI primers were used together with Arm-PCR of CDR3 regions. Each CDR3 protein is one row after TCRdb ran MiXCR on the multiplex PCR reads. The data hold 350,000 to 500,000 distinct CDR3 sequences, with 20% to 25% observed a single time. Indicated time point: persistent/refractory GD, antithyroid drugs over 5 years with positive TRAb. Extracted PBMC RNA gave rise to the TCR library. This clonotype has a single count. With 6 bases clipped from V and 2 bases from J, the junction kept 13 bases outside the gene matches. Germline V gene data show CDR1 as SGHRS and CDR2 as YFSETQ. The CDR3 loop spans 18 amino acids.

The sequencing here drew on peripheral blood mononuclear cells (PBMCs), taken when the disease was refractory, from a patient treated with antithyroid drugs. The clonotype comes from a female donor with Graves disease. The rearrangement joins TRBV5-1 to TRBJ2-5; 13 nucleotides match TRBD2. CDR3 in DNA: TGCGCCAGCACCAGAGGACTAGCGGGAGTCGTGGGGCAAGAGACCCAGTACTTC. Amino acids: CASTRGLAGVVGQETQYF.